This record looks at one T cell receptor beta chain sequence and its context. MiXCR was used by TCRdb to re-call the PCR reads. The repertoire holds about 38,000 clones, with less than 60% as singletons. Ahead of thyroid surgery, no patient had received treatment of any kind. These data come from a study of metastatic and nonmetastatic thyroid tumors. The wider study: Repertoire comparisons spanned blood and tumor or nodule tissue from malignant and benign thyroid patients.

Between the trimmed V and J ends, which lost 2 bases and 0 bases, there was a span of 9 bases. The germline V gene encodes CDR1 SGHAT and CDR2 FQNNGV. This CDR3 comprises 15 residues. Sequencing was carried out using tumor tissue. The sequence came from a male donor with papillary thyroid cancer or a benign thyroid nodule (not recorded which). Some clones in this sample may be carry-over from other donors' samples. This chain links TRBV11-2 with TRBJ2-3; no firm D call. The CDR3 spells CASSLNFLSTDTQYF. CDR3 DNA: TGTGCCAGCAGCTTAAACTTCCTGAGCACAGATACGCAGTATTTT.